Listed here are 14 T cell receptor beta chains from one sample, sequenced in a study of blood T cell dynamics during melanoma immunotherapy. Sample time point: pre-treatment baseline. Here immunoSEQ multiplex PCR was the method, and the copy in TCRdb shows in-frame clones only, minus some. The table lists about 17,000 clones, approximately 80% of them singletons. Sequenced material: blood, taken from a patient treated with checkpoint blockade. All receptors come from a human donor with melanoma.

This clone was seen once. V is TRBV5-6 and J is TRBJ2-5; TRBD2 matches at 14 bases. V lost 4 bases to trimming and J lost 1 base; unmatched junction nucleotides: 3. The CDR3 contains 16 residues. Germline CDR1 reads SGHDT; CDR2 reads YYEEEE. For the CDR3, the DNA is TGTGCCAGCAGCCTGGGACTAGCGGGAGCCCAAGAGACCCAGTACTTC. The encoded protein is CASSLGLAGAQETQYF.

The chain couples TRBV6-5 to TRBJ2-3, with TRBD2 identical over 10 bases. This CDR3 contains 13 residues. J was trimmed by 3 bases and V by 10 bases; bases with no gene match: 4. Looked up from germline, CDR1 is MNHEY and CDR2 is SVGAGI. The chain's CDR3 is CAIKREGTDTQYF. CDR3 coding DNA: TGTGCCATCAAGCGGGAGGGGACAGATACGCAGTATTTT.

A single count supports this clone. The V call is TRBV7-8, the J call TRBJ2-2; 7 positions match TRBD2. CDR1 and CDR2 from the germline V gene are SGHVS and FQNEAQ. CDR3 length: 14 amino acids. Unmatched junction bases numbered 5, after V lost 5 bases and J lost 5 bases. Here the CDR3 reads CASSATSVTGELFF. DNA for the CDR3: TGTGCCAGCAGCGCAACTAGCGTTACCGGGGAGCTGTTTTTT.

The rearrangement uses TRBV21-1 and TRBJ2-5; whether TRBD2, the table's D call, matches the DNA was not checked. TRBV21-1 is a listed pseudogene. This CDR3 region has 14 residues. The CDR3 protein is CASRGRENQETQYF. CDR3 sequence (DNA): TGTGCCAGCAGAGGGCGGGAGAATCAAGAGACCCAGTACTTC.

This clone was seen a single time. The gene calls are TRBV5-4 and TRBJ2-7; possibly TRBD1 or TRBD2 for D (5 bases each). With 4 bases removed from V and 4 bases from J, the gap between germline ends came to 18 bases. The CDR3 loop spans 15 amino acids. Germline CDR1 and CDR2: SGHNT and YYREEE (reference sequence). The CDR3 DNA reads TGTGCCAGCAGCCTATCCGGGGCAAGGGCGTACGAGCAGTACTTC. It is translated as CASSLSGARAYEQYF.

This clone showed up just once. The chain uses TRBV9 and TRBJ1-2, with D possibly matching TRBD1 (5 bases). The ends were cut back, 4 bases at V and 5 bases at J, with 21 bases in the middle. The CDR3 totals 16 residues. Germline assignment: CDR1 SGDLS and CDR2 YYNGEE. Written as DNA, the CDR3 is TGTGCCAGCAGCCCCCTCAGGGTGATCCGGGAGTATGGCTACACCTTC. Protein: CASSPLRVIREYGYTF.

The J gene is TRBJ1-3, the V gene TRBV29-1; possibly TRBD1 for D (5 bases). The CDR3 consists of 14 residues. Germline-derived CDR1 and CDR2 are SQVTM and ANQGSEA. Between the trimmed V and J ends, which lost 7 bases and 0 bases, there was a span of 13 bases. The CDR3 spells CSGVMGGSGNTIYF. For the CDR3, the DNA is TGCAGCGGGGTGATGGGGGGCTCTGGAAACACCATATATTTT.

The CDR3 nucleotides are TGTGCCAGCAGCGGACTTGGGGCTAACTATGGCTACACCTTC. Residues: CASSGLGANYGYTF. V is TRBV9 and J is TRBJ1-2; D gene ambiguous. Trimming left V 3 bases short and J 0 bases short, with 9 bases between. Germline V gene sequence: CDR1 SGDLS, CDR2 YYNGEE. This CDR3 is 14 amino acids long.

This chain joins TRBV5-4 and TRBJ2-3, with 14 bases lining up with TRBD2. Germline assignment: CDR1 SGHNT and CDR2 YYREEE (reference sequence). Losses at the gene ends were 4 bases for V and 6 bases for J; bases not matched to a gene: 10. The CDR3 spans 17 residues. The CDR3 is CASSAPGLAGVLDTQYF. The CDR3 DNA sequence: TGTGCCAGCAGCGCACCGGGACTAGCGGGAGTACTCGATACGCAGTATTTT. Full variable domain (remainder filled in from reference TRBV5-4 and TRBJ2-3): ETGVTQSPTHLIKTRGQQVTLRCSSQSGHNTVSWYQQALGQGPQFIFQYYREEENGRGNFPPRFSGLQFPNYSSELNVNALELDDSALYLCASSAPGLAGVLDTQYFGPGTRLTVL.

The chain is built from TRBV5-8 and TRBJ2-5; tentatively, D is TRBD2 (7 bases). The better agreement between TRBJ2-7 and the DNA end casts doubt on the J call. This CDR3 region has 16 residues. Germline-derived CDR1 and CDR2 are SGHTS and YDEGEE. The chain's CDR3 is CASSTGGGAKAYEQYF. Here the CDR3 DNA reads TGTGCCAGCAGCACGGGTGGGGGGGCCAAAGCCTACGAGCAGTACTTC.

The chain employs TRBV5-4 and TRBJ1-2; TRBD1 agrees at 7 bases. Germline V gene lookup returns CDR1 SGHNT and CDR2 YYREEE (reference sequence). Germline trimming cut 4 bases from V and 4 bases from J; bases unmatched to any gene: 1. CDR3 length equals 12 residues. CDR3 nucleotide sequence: TGTGCCAGCAGCAGGGACAGCTATGGCTACACCTTC. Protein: CASSRDSYGYTF.

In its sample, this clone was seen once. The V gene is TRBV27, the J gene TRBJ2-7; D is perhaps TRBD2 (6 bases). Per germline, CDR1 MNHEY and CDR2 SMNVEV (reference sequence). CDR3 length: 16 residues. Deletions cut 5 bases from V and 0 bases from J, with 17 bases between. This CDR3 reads CASSLRSARGSYEQYF. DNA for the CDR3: TGTGCCAGCAGTCTACGGTCTGCGCGGGGCTCCTACGAGCAGTACTTC.

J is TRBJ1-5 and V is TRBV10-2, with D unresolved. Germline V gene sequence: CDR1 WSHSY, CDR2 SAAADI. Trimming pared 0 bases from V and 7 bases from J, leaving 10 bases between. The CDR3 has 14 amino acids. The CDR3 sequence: CASSESGRLQPQHF. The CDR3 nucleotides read TGCGCCAGCAGTGAGTCAGGCAGACTGCAGCCCCAGCATTTT.

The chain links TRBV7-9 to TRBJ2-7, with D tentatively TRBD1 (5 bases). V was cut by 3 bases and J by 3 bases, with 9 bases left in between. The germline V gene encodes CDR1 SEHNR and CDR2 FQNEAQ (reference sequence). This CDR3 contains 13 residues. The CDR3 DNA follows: TGTGCCAGCAGCTTCCAGGGTAGCTACGAGCAGTACTTC. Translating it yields CASSFQGSYEQYF.